The clone carrying this T cell receptor (beta chain) was found once. What it binds is unknown. Samples held about 0.85-10 million cryopreserved PBMC, and DNA extraction followed. These data are taken from a study of long-term antiretroviral therapy in people with HIV. Findings and caveats of the study: The repertoire was dominated at all time points by clones expanded before ART. Relative to control repertoires, HIV repertoires exhibited narrower CDR3 length ranges.

An immunoSEQ assay, version v3.0, was performed at survey level. This table comes from immunoSEQ multiplex PCR, and its TCRdb copy is limited to in-frame clones, with some not included. The table lists around 24,000 clones, 80% to 85% of them singletons, with about a quarter in the top ten. The origin of this receptor is a man aged 45 to 65 with HIV. Sequenced here: unsorted PBMCs, sampled 0.4 years after starting antiretroviral therapy.

The CDR3 loop is CASVSGDYGYTF. In DNA, the CDR3 is TGTGCCAGCGTTTCAGGGGACTATGGCTACACCTTC. This chain uses TRBV6-1 with TRBJ1-2, with D possibly matching TRBD1 (6 bases). Germline CDR1 and CDR2: MNHNS and SASEGT. This CDR3 comprises 12 residues. V was trimmed by 8 bases and J by 3 bases, leaving 10 bases between them.